The 13 T cell receptor beta chains presented below share a single source sample, sequenced in a study of regulatory T cells in long-lasting Graves disease (dated by TCRdb to 2020 to 2022). The library was made by multiplex PCR. Data came from an Illumina HiSeq 4000. iRepertoire HTBI primers and Arm-PCR amplification of CDR3 regions were used to construct TCR beta libraries. TCRdb reworked the public reads: Q25 trimming with fastp, MiXCR clone assembly, productive beta chains retained. Every CDR3 protein is listed once, alongside the most common genes and DNA of its rows. The sample has a few hundred thousand distinct CDR3 sequences on record, about 17% of them singletons. The ten largest clones capture 23% of the sample. The time point label, read with the paper, signifies: newly diagnosed GD, antithyroid drugs for less than 3 months. RNA was extracted from PBMCs in TRIzol for both TCR sequencing and RNA sequencing.

This same sample was also taken into another study, of T cells in Graves' hyperthyroidism and ophthalmopathy.

The starting material was peripheral blood mononuclear cells (PBMCs), obtained at new diagnosis, from a patient treated with antithyroid drugs. The receptor source for this set is a woman aged 18-29 years with Graves disease. Donor details come from another sample of the same person, matched by shared clones.

This clonotype was seen only once. This chain connects TRBV24-1 to TRBJ2-2; D gene uncertain. V lost 5 bases and J 7 bases, leaving 13 bases between the germline ends. Germline V CDR1 and CDR2: KGHDR, SFDVKD. The CDR3 runs to 14 residues. CDR3 amino acids: CATSVWGECGELFF. Written as DNA, the CDR3 is TGTGCCACCAGTGTCTGGGGTGAGTGCGGGGAGCTGTTTTTT.

V usage is TRBV19 and J usage is TRBJ1-1, with D perhaps TRBD1 (5 bases). Looked up from germline, CDR1 is LNHDA and CDR2 is SQIVND (reference sequence). The CDR3 loop spans 14 amino acids. The V end lost 6 bases, the J end lost 4 bases, and 15 bases lay between the germline ends. The CDR3 DNA follows: TGTGCCAGTAGACGGGGACGCGGGGCCACTGAAGCTTTCTTT. Protein: CASRRGRGATEAFF. Filled out from reference TRBV19 and TRBJ1-1, the complete variable domain reads DGGITQSPKYLFRKEGQNVTLSCEQNLNHDAMYWYRQDPGQGLRLIYYSQIVNDFQKGDIAEGYSVSREKKESFPLTVTSAQKNPTAFYLCASRRGRGATEAFFGQGTRLTVV.

This rearrangement joins TRBV12-3 or TRBV12-4 to TRBJ2-1; 9 bases agree with TRBD2. V was pared by 6 bases and J by 2 bases, with 14 bases of the junction left unmatched. CDR3 length: 18 residues. The CDR3 here is CASRTRTLSGSPYNEQFF. The CDR3 DNA reads as TGTGCCAGCAGAACGAGGACCCTTAGCGGGAGCCCCTACAATGAGCAGTTCTTC.

This clonotype was observed many times. The chain carries TRBV6-2 or TRBV6-3 and TRBJ2-1, with D tentatively TRBD1 (6 bases). The V end lost 5 bases, the J end lost 9 bases, and 17 bases lay between the germline ends. Germline CDR1 reads MNHEY; CDR2 reads SVGEGT. CDR3 size: 14 residues. CDR3 loop: CASSEQGLHPEQFF. CDR3 in DNA: TGTGCCAGCAGTGAACAGGGTCTTCATCCTGAGCAGTTCTTC.

The CDR3 region has the DNA TGTGCCAGCAGTTCGAACGGACAGGGGGCCTACGAGCAGTACTTC. Translating gives CASSSNGQGAYEQYF. The chain is built from TRBV6-5 and TRBJ2-7; the match to TRBD1 covers 10 bases. Per the germline V gene, CDR1 is MNHEY and CDR2 is SVGAGI. This CDR3 is 15 amino acids long. J gave up 2 bases and V 4 bases, and 5 bases lay outside the gene matches.

This clonotype was counted many times. The chain uses TRBV12-3 or TRBV12-4 and TRBJ2-4, with D possibly called TRBD1 or TRBD2 (7 bases each). Trimming took 4 bases from V and 5 from J, leaving 12 bases between them. CDR3 length: 14 residues. CDR3: CASSWGGTENIQYF. The CDR3 DNA follows: TGTGCCAGCAGTTGGGGGGGGACAGAAAACATTCAGTACTTC.

This clonotype was seen a few times. The gene calls are TRBV28 and TRBJ2-5; 11 nucleotides match TRBD2. Per the germline V gene, CDR1 is MDHEN and CDR2 is SYDVKM. This CDR3 is built from 17 residues. Germline trimming cut 6 bases from V and 1 base from J; bases unmatched to any gene: 10. The CDR3 protein is CASRELRGLAGQETQYF. DNA for the CDR3: TGTGCCAGCAGGGAACTCAGAGGACTAGCGGGCCAAGAGACCCAGTACTTC.

Only a few counts were recorded for this clonotype. The chain links TRBV9 to TRBJ2-7; D might be TRBD2 (7 bases). The length of the CDR3 is 15 residues. Per the germline V gene, CDR1 is SGDLS and CDR2 is YYNGEE. V was trimmed by 4 bases and J by 2 bases, leaving 16 bases between them. CDR3 nucleotides: TGTGCCAGCAGCCCGGGGGCTAGCGGAACCTACGAGCAGTACTTC. Protein product: CASSPGASGTYEQYF.

Only a few counts were recorded for this clonotype. The chain combines TRBV4-1 with TRBJ1-3; D not certain. The germline V and J ends were trimmed by 5 bases and 0 bases, with 8 bases remaining between them. The CDR3 is made up of 14 amino acids. Germline V gene sequence: CDR1 MGHRA, CDR2 YSYEKL. The CDR3 loop is CASSTGVSGNTIYF. The CDR3 DNA sequence: TGCGCCAGCAGCACCGGGGTCTCTGGAAACACCATATATTTT.

This clonotype has at least ten counts. The chain links TRBV20-1 to TRBJ2-1; 8 nucleotides line up with TRBD2. Trimming at V came to 6 bases and at J to 0 bases, leaving 7 bases not matched to a gene. Germline loops: CDR1 DFQATT, CDR2 SNEGSKA (reference sequence). The CDR3 contains 15 residues. CDR3 amino acids: CSARRSGSSYNEQFF. The CDR3 nucleotides read TGCAGTGCGCGGAGGAGCGGGAGCTCCTACAATGAGCAGTTCTTC.

V gene TRBV5-1 combines with J gene TRBJ2-7; TRBD1 agrees at 9 bases. Germline CDR1 is SGHRS and CDR2 is YFSETQ. The CDR3 consists of 15 residues. With V trimmed by 4 bases and J by 3 bases, 8 bases remained unmatched. CDR3 bases: TGCGCCAGCAGCGACGGGACAGGGTTAATCTACGAGCAGTACTTC. It is translated as CASSDGTGLIYEQYF.

This clonotype appeared a few times. This CDR3 reads CASSFQGQYQETQYF. CDR3 nucleotides: TGTGCCAGCAGCTTCCAGGGGCAGTACCAAGAGACCCAGTACTTC. This rearrangement joins TRBV11-1 to TRBJ2-5; tentative D call: TRBD1 (6 bases). CDR1 SGHAT and CDR2 FQDESV come from the germline V gene (reference sequence). The CDR3 consists of 15 residues. Trimming shortened V by 3 bases and J by 0 bases, and 11 bases separated the two germline ends.

This clonotype was detected ten times or more. V usage is TRBV30 and J usage is TRBJ2-2, with D possibly TRBD1 on 6 matching bases. Per germline, CDR1 GTSNPN and CDR2 SVGIG (reference sequence). This CDR3 spans 16 amino acids. Trimming removed 2 bases at V and 0 bases at J, with 13 bases between. DNA of the CDR3: TGTGCCTGGAGTCGGCGCAGGGGCACGAACACCGGGGAGCTGTTTTTT. It codes for CAWSRRRGTNTGELFF.